The clone carrying this T cell receptor (beta chain) was seen only a few times. Per the original methods: By means of reference gene primer amplification, nucleated cell counts were estimated. Using immunoSEQ multiplex PCR, the repertoire was profiled, and TCRdb retains in-frame clones only, with some absent. That table furnishes V, J and clone size, whereas the DNA furnished D and trimming. The sample shows some 230,000 clones, around 80% of them seen only once. This record comes from a study of blood T cell repertoires in COVID-19. Overall study: Specimens from acute and convalescent COVID-19 originated in the United States, Italy and Spain. T cells, B-cell-depleted T cells, or PBMCs provided the cDNA or gDNA that served as material.

Germline CDR1 is SGHRS and CDR2 is YFSETQ. Trimming shortened V by 1 base and J by 4 bases, and 11 bases separated the two germline ends. The CDR3 runs to 14 residues. Sequenced material: peripheral blood. The genes are TRBV5-1 and TRBJ1-2, with a tentative D call TRBD1 (5 bases). The clonotype originates from an older woman who had recovered from COVID-19. The CDR3 sequence: CASSLTGGSYGYTF. In nucleotides, the CDR3 is TGCGCCAGCAGCTTGACAGGAGGGAGCTATGGCTACACCTTC.